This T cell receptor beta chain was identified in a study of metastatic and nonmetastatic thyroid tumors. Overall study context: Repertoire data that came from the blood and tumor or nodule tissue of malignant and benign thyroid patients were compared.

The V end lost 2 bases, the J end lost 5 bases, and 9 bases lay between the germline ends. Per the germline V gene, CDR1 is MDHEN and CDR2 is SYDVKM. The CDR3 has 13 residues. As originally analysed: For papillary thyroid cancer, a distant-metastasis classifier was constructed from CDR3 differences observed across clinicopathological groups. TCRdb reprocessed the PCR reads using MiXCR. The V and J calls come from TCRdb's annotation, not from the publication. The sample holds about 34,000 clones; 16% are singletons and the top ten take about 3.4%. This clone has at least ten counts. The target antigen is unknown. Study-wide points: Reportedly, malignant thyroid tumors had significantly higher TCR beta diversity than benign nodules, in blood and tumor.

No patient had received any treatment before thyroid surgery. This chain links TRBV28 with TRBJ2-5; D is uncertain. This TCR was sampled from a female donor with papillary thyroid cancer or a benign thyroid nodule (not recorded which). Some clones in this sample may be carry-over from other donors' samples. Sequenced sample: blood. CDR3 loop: CASSLVTGETQYF. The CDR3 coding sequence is TGTGCCAGCAGTTTAGTTACTGGGGAGACCCAGTACTTC. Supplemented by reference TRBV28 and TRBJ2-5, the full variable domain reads DVKVTQSSRYLVKRTGEKVFLECVQDMDHENMFWYRQDPGLGLRLIYFSYDVKMKEKGDIPEGYSVSREKKERFSLILESASTNQTSMYLCASSLVTGETQYFGPGTRLLVL.